This T cell receptor (beta chain) was documented in a study of blood T cell repertoires in COVID-19. Whole-study context: Samples representing acute and convalescent COVID-19 were sourced from the United States, Italy and Spain. PBMCs, B-cell-depleted T cells, or T cells were the source of the cDNA or gDNA that made up the material.

Study processing details: Estimation of nucleated cell counts relied on the amplification of reference gene primers. Assay: immunoSEQ multiplex PCR; the TCRdb copy retains only in-frame clones and omits some. V and J calls and clone size are as listed in that table; D and trimming were resolved from the DNA. The profile shows 90,000 to 100,000 clones, 84% of them singletons. The CDR3 is made up of 17 amino acids. With V trimmed by 2 bases and J by 4 bases, 12 bases remained unmatched. Per germline, CDR1 MNHEY and CDR2 SVGEGT. Sequences were obtained from peripheral blood. The chain is built from TRBV6-2 or TRBV6-3 and TRBJ2-7; 9 bases are shared with TRBD1. This TCR derives from a man between 65 and 79 years old with active or convalescent COVID-19. The CDR3 DNA follows: TGTGCCAGCAGTTACGTAGTGGGACAGGGAAACATATACGAGCAGTACTTC. As protein: CASSYVVGQGNIYEQYF.